Listed here are 23 T cell receptor beta chains from one sample, sequenced in a study of cytomegalovirus exposure and HLA in healthy donors. PCR was performed using 60 Vbeta and 13 Jbeta primers. Assay: immunoSEQ multiplex PCR; the TCRdb copy retains only in-frame clones and omits some. The sample lists 85,000 to 110,000 clones; around 66% were seen once. Sequenced material: PBMCs. The receptors derive from a woman aged 50 to 60 in good health and CMV-seronegative.

The chain carries TRBV2 and TRBJ2-5; 10 bases are shared with TRBD1. There are 15 residues in the CDR3. V lost 7 bases to trimming and J lost 5 bases; unmatched junction nucleotides: 10. Germline lookup yields CDR1 SNHLY and CDR2 FYNNEI. In DNA, the CDR3 is TGTGCCAGCACCCTAAGGACAGGGGGTGGGGAGACCCAGTACTTC. This translates into CASTLRTGGGETQYF.

The J gene is TRBJ2-3, the V gene TRBV10-3, with TRBD2 identical over 8 bases. The germline V gene encodes CDR1 ENHRY and CDR2 SYGVKD. J lost 5 bases, V lost 2 bases, and 9 bases had no gene match. The CDR3 has 16 residues. DNA for the CDR3: TGTGCCATCAGTGAGGACTCGGCGGGGGGAAGAGATACGCAGTATTTT. Translated, it gives CAISEDSAGGRDTQYF.

This clone was detected a few times. This rearrangement joins TRBV2 to TRBJ1-6; 9 bases line up with TRBD1. The V gene end was trimmed by 7 bases and the J gene end by 7 bases; junction bases not matched to a gene: 8. Germline lookup yields CDR1 SNHLY and CDR2 FYNNEI. CDR3 length: 15 residues. DNA for the CDR3: TGTGCCAGCAATCTACAGGGGGCGAAGAATTCACCCCTCCACTTT. This encodes CASNLQGAKNSPLHF.

The chain links TRBV19 to TRBJ2-1; D unresolved. This CDR3 has 14 amino acids. V was trimmed by 6 bases and J by 9 bases, leaving 18 bases between them. The germline V gene has CDR1 LNHDA and CDR2 SQIVND (reference sequence). The CDR3 region has the DNA TGTGCCAGTAGCCCAGCGAGACTTGTGGGTGAGCAGTTCTTC. Translated, it gives CASSPARLVGEQFF.

The table lists this clone with a few counts. This chain connects TRBV12-5 to TRBJ2-1; TRBD1 is a possible D gene (6 bases). V lost 7 bases and J lost 2, with 12 bases in between. This CDR3 is built from 14 residues. The germline V gene has CDR1 LGHNT and CDR2 FRNRAP. This CDR3 reads CASVAGQTYNEQFF. The CDR3 coding sequence is TGTGCTAGTGTCGCCGGACAGACCTACAATGAGCAGTTCTTC.

The chain joins TRBV7-9 to TRBJ1-2, with D possibly being TRBD1 (6 bases). This CDR3 spans 18 amino acids. From germline, CDR1 is SEHNR and CDR2 FQNEAQ (reference sequence). The V and J ends lost 1 base and 2 bases respectively, with 20 bases between them. CDR3 DNA: TGTGCCAGCAGCTTAGGTTGGCTTGGGGGCGAAAAAAACTATGGCTACACCTTC. Protein: CASSLGWLGGEKNYGYTF.

The chain uses TRBV15 and TRBJ2-2; tentatively, D is TRBD1 (5 bases). With 3 bases removed from V and 1 base from J, the gap between germline ends came to 12 bases. This CDR3 comprises 16 residues. Germline loops: CDR1 LNHNV, CDR2 YYDKDF (reference sequence). CDR3 in DNA: TGTGCCACCAGCAGCCTTGGACACCTGAACACCGGGGAGCTGTTTTTT. This codes for CATSSLGHLNTGELFF. Full variable domain (remainder filled in from reference TRBV15 and TRBJ2-2): DAMVIQNPRYQVTQFGKPVTLSCSQTLNHNVMYWYQQKSSQAPKLLFHYYDKDFNNEADTPDNFQSRRPNTSFCFLDIRSPGLGDTAMYLCATSSLGHLNTGELFFGEGSRLTVL.

The V call is TRBV9, the J call TRBJ2-3; 8 bases fit TRBD2. J was trimmed by 8 bases and V by 2 bases; bases with no gene match: 13. This CDR3 is 16 amino acids long. Germline V gene data show CDR1 as SGDLS and CDR2 as YYNGEE. CDR3 amino acids: CASSVVPAGEGGTQYF. The CDR3 nucleotides are TGTGCCAGCAGCGTTGTACCAGCGGGAGAGGGTGGTACGCAGTATTTT.

The V call is TRBV28, the J call TRBJ1-2, with D possibly TRBD1 on 5 matching bases. CDR1 is MDHEN, CDR2 SYDVKM, per germline. V dropped 6 bases and J dropped 2 bases, with 10 bases sitting between them. This CDR3 has 13 amino acids. Here the CDR3 DNA reads TGTGCCAGCAGCCCACGACAGAACTATGGCTACACCTTC. Protein: CASSPRQNYGYTF.

The chain employs TRBV27 and TRBJ1-1; D may be TRBD1 (6 bases). The CDR3 sequence is 16 residues long. CDR1 and CDR2 (germline): MNHEY, SMNVEV (reference sequence). V lost 6 bases to trimming and J lost 0 bases, with 17 bases between them. CDR3 amino acids: CASRPRGGIMNTEAFF. DNA for the CDR3: TGTGCCAGCAGACCGAGGGGGGGTATTATGAACACTGAAGCTTTCTTT.

The chain links TRBV4-3 to TRBJ2-3, with D perhaps TRBD2 (5 bases). Trimming removed 4 bases from V and 3 bases from J, with 17 bases in between. The CDR3 has 16 residues. Germline lookup yields CDR1 LGHNA and CDR2 YSLEER. The CDR3 nucleotides read TGCGCCAGCAGCCCCACGGGGTTTGGGGATACAGATACGCAGTATTTT. Translated, it gives CASSPTGFGDTDTQYF.

This sequence joins TRBV4-3 and TRBJ1-3, with TRBD1 as a possible D gene (6 bases). The V end lost 3 bases, the J end lost 3 bases, and 9 bases lay between the germline ends. Germline V lookup: CDR1 LGHNA, CDR2 YSLEER. CDR3 length equals 14 residues. The CDR3 DNA is TGCGCCAGCAGCCACGGACAGCATGGAAACACCATATATTTT. It specifies CASSHGQHGNTIYF.

The CDR3 sequence: CASSIQRGPNEQFF. The CDR3 coding sequence is TGTGCCAGCAGCATACAAAGGGGGCCGAATGAGCAGTTCTTC. The chain uses TRBV5-8 and TRBJ2-1; TRBD1 matches 7 bases. Germline CDR1 SGHTS, CDR2 YDEGEE. CDR3 length: 14 residues. The junction had 8 bases not matched to a gene; V was cut back by 4 bases and J by 7 bases.

The J gene is TRBJ2-7, the V gene TRBV5-1; 12 nucleotides agree with TRBD1. Germline CDR1 is SGHRS and CDR2 is YFSETQ. This CDR3 comprises 16 residues. Losses at the gene ends were 0 bases for V and 6 bases for J; bases not matched to a gene: 7. The CDR3 region has the DNA TGCGCCAGCAGCTTGGCCGGGGGACAGGGGGCTTCCGAGCAGTACTTC. Its translation: CASSLAGGQGASEQYF.

This clone has only a few counts. The chain is built from TRBV15 and TRBJ2-7; TRBD2 matches 8 bases. Germline V lookup: CDR1 LNHNV, CDR2 YYDKDF (reference sequence). The CDR3 loop spans 17 amino acids. V was clipped by 2 bases and J by 6 bases; unmatched bases: 15. The CDR3 DNA follows: TGTGCCACCAGCAGAACCGACTCGGGGGGGCGTTTCTTCGAGCAGTACTTC. It codes for CATSRTDSGGRFFEQYF.

The chain joins TRBV27 to TRBJ1-5; 7 bases are shared with TRBD1. CDR3 length: 15 residues. Germline assignment: CDR1 MNHEY and CDR2 SMNVEV (reference sequence). The V gene end was trimmed by 5 bases and the J gene end by 5 bases; junction bases not matched to a gene: 9. As DNA, the CDR3 is TGTGCCAGCAGTCCGGACAGGCTGAGGCATCAGCCCCAGCATTTT. Amino acid sequence: CASSPDRLRHQPQHF.

The table lists this clone with a few counts. The rearrangement links TRBV11-2 to TRBJ1-1, with no clear D. Germline-derived CDR1 and CDR2 are SGHAT and FQNNGV. The CDR3 sequence is 14 residues long. With 3 bases removed from V and 2 bases from J, the gap between germline ends came to 10 bases. As DNA, the CDR3 is TGTGCCAGCAGCTTTCAGAATACCAACACTGAAGCTTTCTTT. Amino acid sequence: CASSFQNTNTEAFF. The full variable domain, completed using reference TRBV11-2 and TRBJ1-1, is EAGVAQSPRYKIIEKRQSVAFWCNPISGHATLYWYQQILGQGPKLLIQFQNNGVVDDSQLPKDRFSAERLKGVDSTLKIQPAKLEDSAVYLCASSFQNTNTEAFFGQGTRLTVV.

This clone occurred a few times. The rearrangement links TRBV7-8 to TRBJ1-5; 9 bases line up with TRBD1. The CDR3 sequence is 15 residues long. CDR1 SGHVS and CDR2 FQNEAQ come from the germline V gene. Unmatched junction bases numbered 4, after V lost 1 base and J lost 6 bases. The CDR3, as DNA: TGTGCCAGCAGCTTAGTCGGGACAGGGAGTCAGCCCCAGCATTTT. Residues: CASSLVGTGSQPQHF.

V is TRBV5-1 and J is TRBJ2-5; TRBD1 matches 7 bases. Germline V lookup: CDR1 SGHRS, CDR2 YFSETQ. With 4 bases clipped from V and 5 bases from J, the junction kept 2 bases outside the gene matches. The CDR3 runs 12 residues. CDR3 DNA sequence: TGCGCCAGCAGCCCGACAGGGGAGACCCAGTACTTC. The encoded protein is CASSPTGETQYF.

The genes are TRBV2 and TRBJ2-5; 7 positions agree with TRBD2. There are 14 residues in the CDR3. In germline, CDR1 is SNHLY, CDR2 FYNNEI. The junction had 9 bases not matched to a gene; V was cut back by 7 bases and J by 4 bases. CDR3 bases: TGTGCCAGCAACGCGGCGGGAGCTAGAGAGACCCAGTACTTC. It is translated as CASNAAGARETQYF.

This rearrangement joins TRBV19 to TRBJ2-1, with 9 bases identical to TRBD1. V trimming: 4 bases; J trimming: 6 bases; junction bases outside the gene matches: 1. CDR1 is LNHDA and CDR2 is SQIVND in the germline V gene (reference sequence). The CDR3 has 13 residues. The CDR3 region is CASSRGQGNEQFF. CDR3 sequence (DNA): TGTGCCAGTAGTAGGGGACAGGGCAATGAGCAGTTCTTC.

The genes are TRBV28 and TRBJ1-2; 7 bases align to TRBD1. Per germline, CDR1 MDHEN and CDR2 SYDVKM. This CDR3 is 15 amino acids long. J was trimmed by 4 bases and V by 5 bases; bases with no gene match: 10. CDR3 region: CASSPMTGLGYGYTF. CDR3 sequence (DNA): TGTGCCAGCAGTCCCATGACAGGGTTAGGCTATGGCTACACCTTC.

This clone has only a few counts. The V and J genes are TRBV7-9 and TRBJ1-6; D is uncertain. Trimming stripped 2 bases from V and 1 base from J, with 6 bases between. CDR1 SEHNR and CDR2 FQNEAQ come from the germline V gene (reference sequence). This CDR3 spans 15 amino acids. The CDR3 DNA is TGTGCCAGCAGCTTACAGGATTCCTATAATTCACCCCTCCACTTT. As protein: CASSLQDSYNSPLHF.